Listed here are 12 T cell receptor beta chains from one sample, sequenced in a study of monozygotic twins with inflammatory bowel disease. Reprocessing the 5' RACE reads, TCRdb reports a single entry for every CDR3 protein and omits DNA. The table for this sample gives 150,000 to 200,000 distinct CDR3 sequences. The sample comprised blood. All receptors come from a human donor with ulcerative colitis or Crohn's disease, or a healthy co-twin of an affected twin (not recorded which).

The genes are TRBV7-8 and TRBJ2-3; there is no DNA to check the TCRdb D call of TRBD2. Germline loops: CDR1 SGHVS, CDR2 FQNEAQ. The CDR3 has 13 amino acids. CDR3 region: CASSPGHTSGSNF.

The CDR3 sequence: CASSTRDLLRYEQYF. This chain uses TRBV6-1 with TRBJ2-7; TCRdb returns TRBD1, unconfirmable since there is no DNA. This CDR3 is built from 15 residues. Germline CDR1 reads MNHNS; CDR2 reads SASEGT.

The J gene is TRBJ2-2, the V gene TRBV5-1; without DNA, the TCRdb call of TRBD2 cannot be checked. This CDR3 comprises 14 residues. CDR1 and CDR2 from the germline V gene are SGHRS and YFSETQ. The CDR3 loop reads CASSEGLAAGELFF.

This chain uses TRBV7-8 with TRBJ2-1; lacking DNA, the TRBD2 call made by TCRdb goes unchecked. Germline lookup yields CDR1 SGHVS and CDR2 FQNEAQ. This CDR3 spans 15 amino acids. CDR3: CASSLDSSGSNEQFF. The entire variable domain, with the rest obtained from reference TRBV7-8 and TRBJ2-1, is as follows: GAGVSQSPRYKVAKRGQDVALRCDPISGHVSLFWYQQALGQGPEFLTYFQNEAQLDKSGLPSDRFFAERPEGSVSTLKIQRTQQEDSAVYLCASSLDSSGSNEQFFGPGTRLTVL.

This chain connects TRBV7-2 to TRBJ1-1; TCRdb lists TRBD1, though no DNA is available to test this call. CDR1 is SGHTA and CDR2 is FQGNSA in the germline V gene. The CDR3 sequence is 16 residues long. The CDR3: CASSLGTQAGNTEAFF. The full variable domain, its missing parts supplied by reference TRBV7-2 and TRBJ1-1, is GAGVSQSPSNKVTEKGKDVELRCDPISGHTALYWYRQSLGQGLEFLIYFQGNSAPDKSGLPSDRFSAERTGGSVSTLTIQRTQQEDSAVYLCASSLGTQAGNTEAFFGQGTRLTVV.

The genes are TRBV19 and TRBJ2-6. This CDR3 contains 15 residues. CDR1 is LNHDA and CDR2 is SQIVND in the germline V gene (reference sequence). The CDR3 loop reads CASSWGISGANVLTF.

The chain recombines TRBV5-1 with TRBJ1-5; TCRdb calls TRBD1, which cannot be checked without DNA. This CDR3 is 15 amino acids long. The germline V gene has CDR1 SGHRS and CDR2 YFSETQ. CDR3 sequence: CASSLDPGINQPQHF.

This chain connects TRBV10-3 to TRBJ2-3; no DNA is available, so the TRBD1 call from TCRdb remains unchecked. CDR3 length: 14 amino acids. CDR1 and CDR2 (germline): ENHRY, SYGVKD. CDR3 sequence: CAISGSSSTDTQYF.

The chain couples TRBV5-1 to TRBJ2-3; TCRdb gives TRBD1 as the D gene, but with no DNA this cannot be confirmed. The CDR3 has 16 residues. CDR1 is SGHRS and CDR2 is YFSETQ in the germline V gene. The CDR3 is CASSADRDLSTDTQYF.

The chain carries TRBV5-1 and TRBJ2-1; TCRdb selects TRBD1, and the lack of DNA leaves this call unchecked. Germline values: CDR1 SGHRS, CDR2 YFSETQ. CDR3 size: 14 residues. The CDR3 is CASSPLRQGGLQFF.

The chain recombines TRBV9 with TRBJ1-4; the TCRdb D gene call, TRBD1, has no DNA to confirm it. This CDR3 comprises 15 residues. The germline gives CDR1 SGDLS, CDR2 YYNGEE. The CDR3 loop reads CASSTPGTANEKLFF.

The chain employs TRBV19 and TRBJ1-4. The CDR3 runs to 16 residues. The germline V gene encodes CDR1 LNHDA and CDR2 SQIVND (reference sequence). CDR3 residues: CASSTGRTSSNEKLFF.